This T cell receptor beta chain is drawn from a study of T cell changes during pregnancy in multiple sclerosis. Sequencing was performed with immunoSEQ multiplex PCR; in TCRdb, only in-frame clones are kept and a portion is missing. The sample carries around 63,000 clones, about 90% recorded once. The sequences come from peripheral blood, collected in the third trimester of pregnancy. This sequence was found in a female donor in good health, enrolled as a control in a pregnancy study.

CDR3 DNA: TGTGCCAGCAGCTTGAACGCCGGCTCTGGGGCCAACGTCCTGACTTTC. Protein: CASSLNAGSGANVLTF. The chain has TRBV5-5 and TRBJ2-6; D is unclear. Germline V CDR1 and CDR2: SGHKS, YYEKEE (reference sequence). The CDR3 is 16 residues long. Trimming pared 1 base from V and 0 bases from J, leaving 8 bases between.